This TCR beta chain emerged from a study of early T cells in non-severe SARS-CoV-2 infection. Study outcomes and limitations: Database matching using VDJdb favored anti-spike CD8 responses, with private and CD4 specificities left missing.

Attachment of unique molecular identifiers was made to individual cDNA molecules. A single record per CDR3 protein comes from TCRdb applying MiXCR to the 5' RACE reads. The data show roughly 70,000 distinct CDR3 sequences, less than 15% seen once. V lost 5 bases, J lost 6 bases, and 13 bases lay in between. Germline assignment: CDR1 SEHNR and CDR2 FQNEAQ (reference sequence). The CDR3 loop spans 14 amino acids. This clonotype was detected only a few times. Its antigen is not known. The chain couples TRBV7-9 to TRBJ2-2; the D gene could be TRBD1 or TRBD2 (5 bases each). Sequenced: whole blood. The clonotype comes from an adult who was a healthcare worker with PCR-confirmed SARS-CoV-2 infection or an uninfected control (not recorded which). CDR3 loop: CASSPGIGAGELFF. CDR3 in DNA: TGTGCCAGCAGCCCAGGGATCGGGGCCGGGGAGCTGTTTTTT.